One sample yielded the 9 T cell receptor beta chains listed below, sequenced in a study of graft-versus-host responses after intestinal transplantation. Data came from immunoSEQ multiplex PCR; TCRdb stores just in-frame clones and leaves some out. The sample has about 3,300 clones; about 80% are singletons. Intraepithelial and lamina propria lymphocytes were freed from processed graft tissue. The sequences come from ileum tissue, collected around 17 and 22 days after intestinal transplantation. The receptors derive from a human patient who received an intestinal transplant, so some T cells may come from the graft donor.

The chain employs TRBV27 and TRBJ2-3; 7 nucleotides agree with TRBD2. The trim removed 8 bases at V and 2 bases at J, leaving 13 bases unmatched. Germline lookup yields CDR1 MNHEY and CDR2 SMNVEV (reference sequence). The CDR3 is made up of 16 amino acids. The CDR3 coding sequence is TGTGCCAGCGGGAAAGCTAGCGGAATGACCACAGATACGCAGTATTTT. This encodes CASGKASGMTTDTQYF.

This clone has only one observation. V is TRBV5-6 and J is TRBJ1-2; 7 bases align to TRBD1. This CDR3 is built from 13 residues. With 5 bases clipped from V and 4 bases from J, the junction kept 5 bases outside the gene matches. Germline lookup yields CDR1 SGHDT and CDR2 YYEEEE. The CDR3 DNA sequence: TGTGCCAGCAGGACAGGGAGAATCTATGGCTACACCTTC. This gives the protein CASRTGRIYGYTF.

A remark on this clone: The same CDR3 arises from other DNA sequences in this sample as well. The V call is TRBV7-9, the J call TRBJ2-3, with TRBD2 matching over 11 bases. This CDR3 has 17 residues. V shed 6 bases, J shed 0 bases, and the junction held 8 bases outside the gene matches. The germline CDR1 and CDR2 sequences are SEHNR and FQNEAQ (reference sequence). This CDR3 reads CASSSASGGRSTDTQYF. In nucleotides, the CDR3 is TGTGCCAGCAGTTCGGCTAGCGGGGGGCGGAGCACAGATACGCAGTATTTT.

This clone was detected only once. V and J are TRBV16 and TRBJ1-1; the D is unclear. CDR1 and CDR2 from the germline V gene are KGHSY and FQNENV. V was cut by 0 bases and J by 4 bases, with 6 bases left in between. This CDR3 has 13 residues. The CDR3 DNA follows: TGTGCCAGCAGCCAATCCAAGGGCACTGAAGCTTTCTTT. This sequence encodes CASSQSKGTEAFF. Full variable domain (remainder filled in from reference TRBV16 and TRBJ1-1): GEEVAQTPKHLVRGEGQKAKLYCAPIKGHSYVFWYQQVLKNEFKFLISFQNENVFDETGMPKERFSAKCLPNSPCSLEIQATKLEDSAVYFCASSQSKGTEAFFGQGTRLTVV.

This chain connects TRBV7-3 to TRBJ2-4, with D unresolved. Trimming took off 3 bases at V and 5 bases at J, with 8 bases between the two ends. The germline gives CDR1 SGHTA, CDR2 FQGTGA. The CDR3 is made up of 13 amino acids. CDR3 protein: CASSLTGQNIQYF. The CDR3 DNA sequence: TGTGCCAGCAGCTTGACTGGCCAAAACATTCAGTACTTC.

The chain has TRBV5-4 and TRBJ2-7; the D is unclear. The CDR3 runs to 13 residues. Trimming pared 0 bases from V and 2 bases from J, leaving 6 bases between. The germline CDR1 and CDR2 sequences are SGHNT and YYREEE (reference sequence). Written as DNA, the CDR3 is TGTGCCAGCAGCTTGGCCGGAACCTACGAGCAGTACTTC. Translating gives CASSLAGTYEQYF.

By share, this clone counts as large. The chain is built from TRBV7-9 and TRBJ1-1; D not certain. CDR1 and CDR2 from the germline V gene are SEHNR and FQNEAQ (reference sequence). The CDR3 is 13 amino acids. V lost 5 bases and J lost 1, with 8 bases in between. The CDR3 DNA is TGTGCCAGCAGCCACCCAGGGAACACTGAAGCTTTCTTT. Its translation is CASSHPGNTEAFF.

The chain joins TRBV11-2 to TRBJ1-3; 7 bases are shared with TRBD1. This CDR3 region has 17 residues. Losses at the gene ends were 4 bases for V and 0 bases for J; bases not matched to a gene: 9. Germline-derived CDR1 and CDR2 are SGHAT and FQNNGV. In DNA form, the CDR3 reads TGTGCCAGCAGCTGGACTGAAGGGGGCCTCTCTGGAAACACCATATATTTT. Its translation: CASSWTEGGLSGNTIYF.

The chain recombines TRBV6-5 with TRBJ2-2, with D unclear. Between the trimmed V and J ends, which lost 5 bases and 2 bases, there was a span of 0 bases. Germline CDR1 reads MNHEY; CDR2 reads SVGAGI. CDR3 size: 11 residues. This chain's CDR3 is CASSNTGELFF. The CDR3 DNA is TGTGCCAGCAGTAACACCGGGGAGCTGTTTTTT.